The text below deals with one TCR beta chain. Its target is not known. The CDR3 end is not reached by the read, which stops 3 residues before it; the germline J gene fills it in. Libraries were prepared by immunoSEQ multiplex PCR; TCRdb keeps only in-frame clonotypes and omits some of them. The sample data list some 50,000 clones. The sample comes from a study of T cells in women clearing cervical HPV infection. Study context: Case blood was drawn when the lesion was first found; control blood after infection became undetectable. HLA type stays a possible confounder, typing being limited. Study-wide results and limits: TRBV6-7 relative abundance averaged around 0.11% in cases and more than 0.15% in controls.

Germline trimming cut 6 bases from V and 6 bases from J; bases unmatched to any gene: 7. The CDR3 contains 13 residues. Germline V CDR1 and CDR2: LNHDA, SQIVND (reference sequence). This TCR derives from a woman between 18 and 70 years old with a cervical HPV16 infection that either progressed to CIN3+ or cleared (not recorded which). V usage is TRBV19 and J usage is TRBJ1-1; TRBD1 matches 7 bases. The specimen was blood buffy coat. CDR3 bases read: TGTGCCAGTAGGCTGGGCACAGGGGCTGAA. Translated, it gives CASRLGTGAE. In full, the CDR3 reads CASRLGTGAEAFF.